Below, one T cell receptor beta chain is given with its context. Its antigen remains unknown. Using immunoSEQ multiplex PCR, the repertoire was profiled, and TCRdb retains in-frame clones only, with some absent. Found here are about 120,000 clones, around 90% of them singletons; the top ten hold roughly 14%. This entry belongs to a study of T cell responses to AZD1222 COVID-19 vaccine. Overall study results and limits: Baseline seropositives among AZD1222 recipients totaled only 5 to 7.

This specimen was peripheral blood, taken 28 days after the second AZD1222 dose. This receptor was taken from an adult who received the AZD1222 COVID-19 vaccine.

CDR3 sequence (DNA): TGTGCCAGCAGCCCAGGGGAGACCTATGGCTACACCTTC. This translates into CASSPGETYGYTF. The chain combines TRBV7-3 with TRBJ1-2; TRBD1 might be the D (6 bases). The CDR3 runs to 13 residues. The V end was cut by 5 bases, the J end by 4 bases, with 11 bases between. From germline, CDR1 is SGHTA and CDR2 FQGTGA.